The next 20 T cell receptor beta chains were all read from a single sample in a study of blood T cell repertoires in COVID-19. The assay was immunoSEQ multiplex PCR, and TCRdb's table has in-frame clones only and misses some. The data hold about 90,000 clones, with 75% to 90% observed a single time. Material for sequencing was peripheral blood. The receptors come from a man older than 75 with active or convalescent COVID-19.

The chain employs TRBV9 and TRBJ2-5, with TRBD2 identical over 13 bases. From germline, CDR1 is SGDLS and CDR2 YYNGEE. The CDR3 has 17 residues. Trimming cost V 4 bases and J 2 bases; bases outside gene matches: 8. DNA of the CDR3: TGTGCCAGCAGCCAACAACCGGGACTAGCGGGACAAGAGACCCAGTACTTC. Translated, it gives CASSQQPGLAGQETQYF.

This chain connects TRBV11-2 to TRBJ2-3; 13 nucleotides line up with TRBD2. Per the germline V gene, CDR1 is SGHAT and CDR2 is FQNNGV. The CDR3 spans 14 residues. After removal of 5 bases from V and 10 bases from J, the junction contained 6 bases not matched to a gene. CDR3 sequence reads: CASSITSGRAPQYF. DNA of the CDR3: TGTGCCAGCAGCATTACTAGCGGGAGGGCCCCGCAGTATTTT.

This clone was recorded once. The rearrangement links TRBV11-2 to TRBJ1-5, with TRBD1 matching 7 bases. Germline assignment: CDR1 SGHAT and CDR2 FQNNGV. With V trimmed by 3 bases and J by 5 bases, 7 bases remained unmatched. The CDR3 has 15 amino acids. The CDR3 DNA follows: TGTGCCAGCAGCTTGGGGGGACAGTATCATCAGCCCCAGCATTTT. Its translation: CASSLGGQYHQPQHF.

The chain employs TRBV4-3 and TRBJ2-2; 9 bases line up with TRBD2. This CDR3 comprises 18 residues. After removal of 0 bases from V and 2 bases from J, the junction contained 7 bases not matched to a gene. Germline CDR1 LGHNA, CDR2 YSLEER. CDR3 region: CASSQERLAVINTGELFF. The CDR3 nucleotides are TGCGCCAGCAGCCAAGAACGACTAGCGGTAATTAACACCGGGGAGCTGTTTTTT.

The CDR3 nucleotides are TGTGCCAGCAGTCGCGGAGGACAGGGGGGTTCACCCCTCCACTTT. It is translated as CASSRGGQGGSPLHF. This chain uses TRBV28 with TRBJ1-6, with 10 bases matching TRBD1. V trimming: 5 bases; J trimming: 9 bases; junction bases outside the gene matches: 7. The CDR3 extends over 15 amino acids. CDR1 is MDHEN, CDR2 SYDVKM, per germline.

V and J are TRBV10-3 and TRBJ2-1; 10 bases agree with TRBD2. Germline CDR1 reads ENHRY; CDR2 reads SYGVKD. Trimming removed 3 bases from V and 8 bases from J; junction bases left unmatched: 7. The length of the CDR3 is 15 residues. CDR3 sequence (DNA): TGTGCCATCAGTGATAAGCGGGAGGGCCCCTATGAGCAGTTCTTC. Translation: CAISDKREGPYEQFF.

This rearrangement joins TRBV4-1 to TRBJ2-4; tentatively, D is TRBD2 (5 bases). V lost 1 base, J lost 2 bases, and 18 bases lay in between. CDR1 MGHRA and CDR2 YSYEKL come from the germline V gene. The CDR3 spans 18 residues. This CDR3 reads CASSQGSGFSISKNIQYF. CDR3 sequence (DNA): TGCGCCAGCAGCCAAGGCTCGGGATTTAGCATATCCAAAAACATTCAGTACTTC.

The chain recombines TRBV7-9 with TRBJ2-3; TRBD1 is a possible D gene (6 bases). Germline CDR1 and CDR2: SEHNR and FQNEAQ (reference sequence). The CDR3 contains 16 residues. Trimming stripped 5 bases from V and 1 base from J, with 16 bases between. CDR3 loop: CASSPRGSLGTDTQYF. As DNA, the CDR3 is TGTGCCAGCAGCCCCAGGGGTAGCTTGGGCACAGATACGCAGTATTTT.

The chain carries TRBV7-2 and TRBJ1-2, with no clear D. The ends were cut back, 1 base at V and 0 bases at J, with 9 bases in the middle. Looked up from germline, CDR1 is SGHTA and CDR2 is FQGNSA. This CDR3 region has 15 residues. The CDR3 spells CASSLDYTSNYGYTF. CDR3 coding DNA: TGTGCCAGCAGCTTAGATTATACTTCTAACTATGGCTACACCTTC.

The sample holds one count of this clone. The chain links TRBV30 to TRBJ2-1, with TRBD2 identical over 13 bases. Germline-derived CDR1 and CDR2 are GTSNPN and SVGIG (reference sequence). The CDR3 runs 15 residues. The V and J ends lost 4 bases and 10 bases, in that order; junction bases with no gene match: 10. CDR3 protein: CAWIRTSGGTGEQFF. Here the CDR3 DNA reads TGTGCCTGGATCAGGACTAGCGGGGGCACGGGGGAGCAGTTCTTC.

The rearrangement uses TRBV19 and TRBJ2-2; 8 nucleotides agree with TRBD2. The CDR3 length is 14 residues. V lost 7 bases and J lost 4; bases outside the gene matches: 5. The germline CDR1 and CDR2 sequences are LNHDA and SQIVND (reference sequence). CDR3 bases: TGTGCCAGTACAGCGGGAGTTTCCACCGGGGAGCTGTTTTTT. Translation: CASTAGVSTGELFF. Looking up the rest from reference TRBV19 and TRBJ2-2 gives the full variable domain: DGGITQSPKYLFRKEGQNVTLSCEQNLNHDAMYWYRQDPGQGLRLIYYSQIVNDFQKGDIAEGYSVSREKKESFPLTVTSAQKNPTAFYLCASTAGVSTGELFFGEGSRLTVL.

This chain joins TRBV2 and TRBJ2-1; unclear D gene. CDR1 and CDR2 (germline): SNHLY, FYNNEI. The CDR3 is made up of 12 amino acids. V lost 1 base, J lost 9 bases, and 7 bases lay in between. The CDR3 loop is CASSEGVREQFF. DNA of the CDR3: TGTGCCAGCAGTGAAGGAGTCCGTGAGCAGTTCTTC.

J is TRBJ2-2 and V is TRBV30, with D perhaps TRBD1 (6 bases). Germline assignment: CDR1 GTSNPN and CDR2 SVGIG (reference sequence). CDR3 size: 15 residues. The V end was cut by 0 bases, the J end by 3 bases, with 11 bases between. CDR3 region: CAWSVVQGYTGELFF. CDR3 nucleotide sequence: TGTGCCTGGAGTGTGGTTCAGGGGTACACCGGGGAGCTGTTTTTT.

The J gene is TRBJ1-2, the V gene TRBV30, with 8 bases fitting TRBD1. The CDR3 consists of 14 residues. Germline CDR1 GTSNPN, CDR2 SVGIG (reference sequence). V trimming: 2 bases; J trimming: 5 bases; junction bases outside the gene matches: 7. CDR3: CAWSPGQGNYGYTF. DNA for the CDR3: TGTGCCTGGAGTCCCGGACAGGGTAATTATGGCTACACCTTC.

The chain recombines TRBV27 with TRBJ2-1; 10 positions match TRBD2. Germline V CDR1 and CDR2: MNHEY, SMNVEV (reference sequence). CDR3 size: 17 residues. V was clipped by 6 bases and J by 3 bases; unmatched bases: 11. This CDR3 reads CASSLRPIAGGYNEQFF. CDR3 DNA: TGTGCCAGCAGCCTTAGGCCCATAGCGGGGGGCTACAATGAGCAGTTCTTC.

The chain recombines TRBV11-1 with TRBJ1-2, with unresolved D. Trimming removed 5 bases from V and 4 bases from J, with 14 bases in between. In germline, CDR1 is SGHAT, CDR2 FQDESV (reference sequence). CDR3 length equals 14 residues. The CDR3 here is CASSADTSSYGYTF. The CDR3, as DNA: TGTGCCAGCAGCGCTGACACGTCGAGCTATGGCTACACCTTC.

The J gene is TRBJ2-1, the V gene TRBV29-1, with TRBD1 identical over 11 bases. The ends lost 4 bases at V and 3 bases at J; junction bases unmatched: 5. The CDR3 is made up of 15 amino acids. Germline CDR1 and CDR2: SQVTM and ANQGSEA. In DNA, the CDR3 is TGCAGCGTTGCTACCGGGACAGGGGGCTACAATGAGCAGTTCTTC. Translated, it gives CSVATGTGGYNEQFF.

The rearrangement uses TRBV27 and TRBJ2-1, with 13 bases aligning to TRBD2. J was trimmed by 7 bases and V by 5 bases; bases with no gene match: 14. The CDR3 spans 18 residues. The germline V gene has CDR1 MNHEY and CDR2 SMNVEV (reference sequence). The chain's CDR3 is CASSLRTSGRVGKNEQFF. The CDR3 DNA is TGTGCCAGCAGTCTCCGGACTAGCGGGAGAGTGGGAAAAAATGAGCAGTTCTTC.

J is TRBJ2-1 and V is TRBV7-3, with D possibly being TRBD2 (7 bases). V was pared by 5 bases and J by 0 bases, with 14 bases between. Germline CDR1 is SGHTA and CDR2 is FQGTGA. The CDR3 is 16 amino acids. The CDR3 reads CASSPGGPGSYNEQFF. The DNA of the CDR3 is TGTGCCAGCAGCCCCGGGGGGCCTGGCTCCTACAATGAGCAGTTCTTC. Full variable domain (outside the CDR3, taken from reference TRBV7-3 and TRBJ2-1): GAGVSQTPSNKVTEKGKYVELRCDPISGHTALYWYRQSLGQGPEFLIYFQGTGAADDSGLPNDRFFAVRPEGSVSTLKIQRTERGDSAVYLCASSPGGPGSYNEQFFGPGTRLTVL.

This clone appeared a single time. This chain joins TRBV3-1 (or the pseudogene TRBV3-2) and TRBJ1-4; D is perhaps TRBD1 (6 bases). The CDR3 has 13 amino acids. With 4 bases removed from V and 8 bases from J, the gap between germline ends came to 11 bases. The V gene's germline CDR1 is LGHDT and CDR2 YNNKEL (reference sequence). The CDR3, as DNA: TGTGCCAGCAGCCCGAATACAGGGGAAAAACTGTTTTTT. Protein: CASSPNTGEKLFF.